This T cell receptor beta chain was found in a study of post-analysis software for immune sequencing data. Findings and caveats of the study: When patients were compared with controls, about five TRBV segments were more frequent, TRBV5-6, TRBV5-1 and TRBV20-1 among them. Co-batched samples clustered tightly together by F measure.

Remarks on this clonotype: Its antigen remains unknown.

Unique molecular identifiers were present in the TCR beta cDNA libraries. TCRdb used MiXCR to reprocess the PCR reads, holding one entry per CDR3 protein. The repertoire includes roughly 540,000 distinct CDR3 sequences, roughly 34% of them detected once, and around 5.9% sits in the top ten. V dropped 6 bases and J dropped 2 bases, with 16 bases sitting between them. Germline V gene lookup returns CDR1 MNHEY and CDR2 SVGEGT. This CDR3 is built from 15 residues. The clonotype was recovered from a girl under 18 with multiple sclerosis. J is TRBJ1-2 and V is TRBV6-2 or TRBV6-3, with D possibly matching TRBD1 (5 bases). The sequenced sample was blood. The CDR3 is CASRTASDKNYGYTF. The CDR3 region has the DNA TGTGCCAGCAGAACGGCGTCGGACAAAAACTATGGCTACACCTTC.